The 12 T cell receptor beta chains presented below share a single source sample, sequenced in a study of vaccination and CD4 T cells after COVID-19. Sequencing of cultured CD4+ T cell DNA used the Oncomine TCR Beta short-read assay. TCRdb reanalysed the PCR reads using MiXCR and keeps one entry per CDR3 protein. The table shows over a thousand distinct CDR3 sequences, with approximately 30% occurring only once. Noted treatment: approximately 9-day PBMC culture with coronavirus spike peptide pools or control peptides (ViraFEST assay). During the years 2011-2018, before the COVID-19 pandemic, the unexposed donor's CD4+ T cells were collected. No antigens are known for them. Sequenced sample: CD4+ T cells from blood, cultured in vitro. These receptors came from a human donor in good health.

This clonotype counts as large. The genes are TRBV20-1 and TRBJ1-1, with TRBD1 matching 11 bases. Germline-derived CDR1 and CDR2 are DFQATT and SNEGSKA (reference sequence). This CDR3 has 16 amino acids. V lost 2 bases and J lost 2; bases outside the gene matches: 7. DNA for the CDR3: TGCAGTGCTAGATTGGCGGGACAGGGGGGAAACACTGAAGCTTTCTTT. It yields the protein CSARLAGQGGNTEAFF.

The chain combines TRBV6-2 or TRBV6-3 with TRBJ2-4; tentative D call: TRBD1 (6 bases). Deletions cut 5 bases from V and 7 bases from J, with 15 bases between. The CDR3 has 14 residues. Per germline, CDR1 MNHEY and CDR2 SVGEGT. The CDR3 DNA reads TGTGCCAGCAGTCAGGGGTTGACAACGAACATTCAGTACTTC. Protein: CASSQGLTTNIQYF.

This clonotype is medium-sized in the sample. The chain uses TRBV15 and TRBJ2-7, with TRBD1 identical over 7 bases. Trimming cost V 1 base and J 5 bases; bases outside gene matches: 8. CDR1 is LNHNV and CDR2 is YYDKDF in the germline V gene (reference sequence). The CDR3 runs to 15 residues. CDR3 coding DNA: TGTGCCACCAGCAGAGTCAAAGGGGGCGCGGACGAGCAGTACTTC. This codes for CATSRVKGGADEQYF.

This clonotype rates as medium-sized. The rearrangement links TRBV18 to TRBJ1-2; no definite D call. Germline V CDR1 and CDR2: KGHSH, LQKENI. V was clipped by 3 bases and J by 8 bases, with 22 bases between them. This CDR3 has 16 amino acids. The CDR3 protein is CASSPTRPQSGRGYTF. The CDR3 region has the DNA TGTGCCAGCTCACCGACTAGACCCCAATCGGGAAGAGGCTACACCTTC.

The V call is TRBV2, the J call TRBJ2-3; 14 nucleotides line up with TRBD2. This CDR3 contains 14 residues. Unmatched junction bases numbered 3, after V lost 6 bases and J lost 7 bases. Germline CDR1 SNHLY, CDR2 FYNNEI. The CDR3 coding sequence is TGTGCCAGCAGGCGGACTAGCGGGAGGAATACGCAGTATTTT. Translated: CASRRTSGRNTQYF. The full variable domain, its missing parts supplied by reference TRBV2 and TRBJ2-3, is EPEVTQTPSHQVTQMGQEVILRCVPISNHLYFYWYRQILGQKVEFLVSFYNNEISEKSEIFDDQFSVERPDGSNFTLKIRSTKLEDSAMYFCASRRTSGRNTQYFGPGTRLTVL.

This chain joins TRBV20-1 and TRBJ2-7; 10 bases line up with TRBD1. The ends lost 6 bases at V and 0 bases at J; junction bases unmatched: 8. The CDR3 runs 15 residues. The germline gives CDR1 DFQATT, CDR2 SNEGSKA (reference sequence). The CDR3 is CSAPPRDRGSYEQYF. The CDR3 coding sequence is TGCAGTGCCCCTCCCAGGGACAGGGGCTCCTACGAGCAGTACTTC.

This clonotype qualifies as large. The chain uses TRBV28 and TRBJ2-2, with no clear D. CDR1 is MDHEN, CDR2 SYDVKM, per germline. V shed 4 bases and J shed 8 bases, with 11 bases lying between them. There are 13 residues in the CDR3. DNA for the CDR3: TGTGCCAGCAGTTCCCGTGGTATAGGGGAGCTGTTTTTT. It is translated as CASSSRGIGELFF.

The rearrangement uses TRBV27 and TRBJ1-5; D unclear. Germline V gene sequence: CDR1 MNHEY, CDR2 SMNVEV (reference sequence). This CDR3 contains 15 residues. V lost 5 bases and J 4 bases, leaving 15 bases between the germline ends. CDR3 amino acids: CASSPNILGNQPQHF. CDR3 sequence (DNA): TGTGCCAGCAGTCCGAATATCCTTGGGAATCAGCCCCAGCATTTT.

The chain combines TRBV2 with TRBJ2-5; tentatively, D is TRBD1 or TRBD2 (5 bases each). The V gene lost 0 bases and the J gene lost 7 bases, with 12 bases spanning the gap. CDR1 is SNHLY and CDR2 is FYNNEI in the germline V gene. The CDR3 has 14 residues. This chain's CDR3 is CASSEARGAGTQYF. CDR3 DNA: TGTGCCAGCAGTGAAGCTCGAGGGGCAGGGACCCAGTACTTC. Supplemented by reference TRBV2 and TRBJ2-5, the full variable domain reads EPEVTQTPSHQVTQMGQEVILRCVPISNHLYFYWYRQILGQKVEFLVSFYNNEISEKSEIFDDQFSVERPDGSNFTLKIRSTKLEDSAMYFCASSEARGAGTQYFGPGTRLLVL.

The chain has TRBV20-1 and TRBJ2-1; 14 positions match TRBD2. The CDR3 contains 13 residues. After removal of 8 bases from V and 7 bases from J, the junction contained 4 bases not matched to a gene. Germline CDR1 reads DFQATT; CDR2 reads SNEGSKA (reference sequence). DNA for the CDR3: TGCAGTAGAGGACTAGCGGGGGGAAATGAGCAGTTCTTC. Translating gives CSRGLAGGNEQFF.

V gene TRBV7-2 combines with J gene TRBJ2-5; 8 bases align to TRBD1. The CDR3 runs 13 residues. Unmatched junction bases numbered 6, after V lost 1 base and J lost 11 bases. Looked up from germline, CDR1 is SGHTA and CDR2 is FQGNSA. CDR3 sequence: CASSLGTGTTQYF. CDR3 coding DNA: TGTGCCAGCAGCTTAGGGACAGGGACAACTCAGTACTTC.

The chain carries TRBV4-3 and TRBJ2-2; weak D call: TRBD2 (5 bases). This CDR3 has 15 amino acids. Trimming cost V 2 bases and J 4 bases, with 11 bases left between them. Germline CDR1 reads LGHNA; CDR2 reads YSLEER. CDR3 protein: CASSQTRFITGELFF. Here the CDR3 DNA reads TGCGCCAGCAGCCAAACTAGGTTCATCACCGGGGAGCTGTTTTTT.